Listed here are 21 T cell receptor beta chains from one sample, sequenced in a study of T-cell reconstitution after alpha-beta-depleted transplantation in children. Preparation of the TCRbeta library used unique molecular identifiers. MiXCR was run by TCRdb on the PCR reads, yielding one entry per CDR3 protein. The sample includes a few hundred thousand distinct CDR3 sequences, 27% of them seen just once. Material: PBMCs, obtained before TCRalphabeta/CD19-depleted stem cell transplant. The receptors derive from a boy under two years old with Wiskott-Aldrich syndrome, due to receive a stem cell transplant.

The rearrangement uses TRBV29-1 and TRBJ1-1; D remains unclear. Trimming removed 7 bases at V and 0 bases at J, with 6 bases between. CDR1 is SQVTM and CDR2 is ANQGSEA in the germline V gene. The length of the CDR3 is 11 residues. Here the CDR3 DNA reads TGCAGCGGGGCAGTGAACACTGAAGCTTTCTTT. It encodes CSGAVNTEAFF.

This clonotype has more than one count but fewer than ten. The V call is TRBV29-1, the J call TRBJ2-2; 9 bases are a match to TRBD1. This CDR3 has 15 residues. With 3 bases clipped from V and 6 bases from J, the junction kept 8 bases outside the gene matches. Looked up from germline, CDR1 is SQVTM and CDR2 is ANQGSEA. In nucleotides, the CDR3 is TGCAGCGTTGAGCCACCCACAGGGGGCCCCGGGGAGCTGTTTTTT. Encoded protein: CSVEPPTGGPGELFF.

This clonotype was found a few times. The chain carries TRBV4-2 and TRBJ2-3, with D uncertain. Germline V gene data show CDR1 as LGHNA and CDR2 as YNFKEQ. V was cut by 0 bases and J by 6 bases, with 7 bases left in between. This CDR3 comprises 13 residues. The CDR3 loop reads CASSQEVPDTQYF. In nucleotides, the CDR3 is TGTGCCAGCAGCCAAGAGGTACCGGATACGCAGTATTTT.

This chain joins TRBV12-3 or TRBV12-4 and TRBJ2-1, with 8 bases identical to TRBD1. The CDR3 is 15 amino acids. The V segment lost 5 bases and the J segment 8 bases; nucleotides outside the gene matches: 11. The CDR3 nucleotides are TGTGCCAGCAGTCTCAACGGACAGGGTGGTCATGAGCAGTTCTTC. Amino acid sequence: CASSLNGQGGHEQFF.

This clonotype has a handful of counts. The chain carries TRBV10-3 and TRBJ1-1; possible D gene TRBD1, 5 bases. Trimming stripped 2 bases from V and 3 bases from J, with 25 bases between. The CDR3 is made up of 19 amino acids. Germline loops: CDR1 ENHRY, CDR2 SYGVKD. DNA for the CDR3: TGTGCCATCAGTGAGGTGGAGAGGGGTCGGTGGGGCATGGACACTGAAGCTTTCTTT. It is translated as CAISEVERGRWGMDTEAFF.

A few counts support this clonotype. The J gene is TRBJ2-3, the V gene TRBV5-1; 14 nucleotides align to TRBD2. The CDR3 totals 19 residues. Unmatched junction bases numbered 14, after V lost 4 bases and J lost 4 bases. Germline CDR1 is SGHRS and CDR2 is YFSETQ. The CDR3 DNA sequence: TGCGCCAGCAGCCTCCGGACTAGCGGGAGGAGTCTAAGTGCAGATACGCAGTATTTT. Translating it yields CASSLRTSGRSLSADTQYF.

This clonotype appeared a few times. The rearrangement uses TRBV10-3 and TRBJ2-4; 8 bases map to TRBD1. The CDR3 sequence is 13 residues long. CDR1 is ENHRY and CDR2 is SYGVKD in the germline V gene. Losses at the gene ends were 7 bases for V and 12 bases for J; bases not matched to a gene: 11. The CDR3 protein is CAITSDRESSQYF. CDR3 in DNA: TGTGCCATCACCTCGGACAGGGAGTCGTCTCAGTACTTC.

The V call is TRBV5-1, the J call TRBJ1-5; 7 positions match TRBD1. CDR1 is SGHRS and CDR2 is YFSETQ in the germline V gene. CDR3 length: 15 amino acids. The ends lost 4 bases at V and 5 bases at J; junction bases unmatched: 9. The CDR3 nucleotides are TGCGCCAGCAGCCTCGGAGGACAGGAGCATCAGCCCCAGCATTTT. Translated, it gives CASSLGGQEHQPQHF.

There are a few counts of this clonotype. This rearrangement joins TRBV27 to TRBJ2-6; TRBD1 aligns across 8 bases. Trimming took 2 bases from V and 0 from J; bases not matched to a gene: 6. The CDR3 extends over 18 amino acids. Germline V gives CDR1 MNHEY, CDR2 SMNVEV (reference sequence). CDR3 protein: CASSLRGTGSSGANVLTF. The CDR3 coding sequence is TGTGCCAGCAGTTTAAGGGGGACAGGCTCCTCTGGGGCCAACGTCCTGACTTTC.

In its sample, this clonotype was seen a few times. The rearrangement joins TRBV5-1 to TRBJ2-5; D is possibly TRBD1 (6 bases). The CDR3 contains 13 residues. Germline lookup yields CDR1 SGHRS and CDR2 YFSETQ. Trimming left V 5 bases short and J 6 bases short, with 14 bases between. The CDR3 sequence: CASSGQGLKTQYF. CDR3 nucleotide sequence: TGCGCCAGCAGTGGGCAGGGGTTAAAGACCCAGTACTTC.

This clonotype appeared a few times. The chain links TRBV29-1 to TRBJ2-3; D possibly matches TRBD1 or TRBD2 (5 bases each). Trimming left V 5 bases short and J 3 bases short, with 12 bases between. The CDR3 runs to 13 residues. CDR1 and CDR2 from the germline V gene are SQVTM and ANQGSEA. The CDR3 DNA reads TGCAGCGTTCTCCCCGGGGCGACAGATACGCAGTATTTT. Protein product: CSVLPGATDTQYF.

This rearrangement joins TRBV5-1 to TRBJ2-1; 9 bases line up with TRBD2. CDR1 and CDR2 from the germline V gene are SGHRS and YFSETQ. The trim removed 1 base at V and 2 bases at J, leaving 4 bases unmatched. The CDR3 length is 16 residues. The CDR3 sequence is CASSLKTSGPYNEQFF. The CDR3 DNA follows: TGCGCCAGCAGCTTGAAGACTAGCGGACCCTACAATGAGCAGTTCTTC.

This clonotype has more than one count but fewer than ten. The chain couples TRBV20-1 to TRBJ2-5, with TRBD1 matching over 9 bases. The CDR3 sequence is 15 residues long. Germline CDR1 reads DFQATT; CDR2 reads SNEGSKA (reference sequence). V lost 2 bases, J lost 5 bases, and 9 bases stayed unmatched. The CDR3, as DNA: TGCAGTGCTAGACTACGTACAGGGGGCGGCGAGACCCAGTACTTC. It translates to CSARLRTGGGETQYF.

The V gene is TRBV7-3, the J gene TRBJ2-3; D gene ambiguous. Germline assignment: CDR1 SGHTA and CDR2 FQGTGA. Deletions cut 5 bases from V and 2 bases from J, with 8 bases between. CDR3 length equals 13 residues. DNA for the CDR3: TGTGCCAGCAGCGCAATGGACACAGATACGCAGTATTTT. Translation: CASSAMDTDTQYF.

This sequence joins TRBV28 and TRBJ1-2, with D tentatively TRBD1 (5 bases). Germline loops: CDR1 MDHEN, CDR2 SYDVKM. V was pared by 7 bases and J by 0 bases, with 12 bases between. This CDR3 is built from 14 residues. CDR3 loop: CASKFRGANYGYTF. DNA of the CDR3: TGTGCCAGCAAGTTTAGGGGAGCTAACTATGGCTACACCTTC.

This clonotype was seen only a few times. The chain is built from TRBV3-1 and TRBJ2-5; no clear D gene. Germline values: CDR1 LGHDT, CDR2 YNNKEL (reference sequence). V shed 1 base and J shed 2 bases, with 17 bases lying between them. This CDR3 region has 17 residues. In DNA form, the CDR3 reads TGTGCCAGCAGCCAAGTTCTGAAAAGTCGGATGCAAGAGACCCAGTACTTC. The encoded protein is CASSQVLKSRMQETQYF.

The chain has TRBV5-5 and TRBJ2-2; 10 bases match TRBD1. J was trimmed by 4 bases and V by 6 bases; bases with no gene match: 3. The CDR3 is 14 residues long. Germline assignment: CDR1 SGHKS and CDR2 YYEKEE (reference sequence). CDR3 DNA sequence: TGTGCCAGCATGGACAGGGGGGCCACCGGGGAGCTGTTTTTT. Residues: CASMDRGATGELFF.

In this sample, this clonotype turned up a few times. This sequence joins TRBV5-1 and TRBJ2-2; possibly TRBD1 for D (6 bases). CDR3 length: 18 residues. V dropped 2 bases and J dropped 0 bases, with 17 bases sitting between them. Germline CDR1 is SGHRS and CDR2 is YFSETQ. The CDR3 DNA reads TGCGCCAGCAGCTTACAGGACAGCCGCCGTGCGAACACCGGGGAGCTGTTTTTT. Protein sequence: CASSLQDSRRANTGELFF.

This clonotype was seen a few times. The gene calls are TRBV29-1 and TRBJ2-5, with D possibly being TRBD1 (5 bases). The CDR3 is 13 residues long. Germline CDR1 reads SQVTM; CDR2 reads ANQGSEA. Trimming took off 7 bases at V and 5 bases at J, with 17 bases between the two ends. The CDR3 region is CSGIQAFGETQYF. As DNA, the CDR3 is TGCAGCGGAATACAGGCCTTTGGGGAGACCCAGTACTTC.

CDR3 region: CASSLPRTSGMDEQFF. The DNA of the CDR3 is TGTGCCAGCAGCCTTCCTCGGACTAGCGGGATGGATGAGCAGTTCTTC. The chain carries TRBV7-2 and TRBJ2-1, with 12 bases lining up with TRBD2. J was trimmed by 8 bases and V by 5 bases; bases with no gene match: 10. The CDR3 covers 16 residues. Per the germline V gene, CDR1 is SGHTA and CDR2 is FQGNSA.

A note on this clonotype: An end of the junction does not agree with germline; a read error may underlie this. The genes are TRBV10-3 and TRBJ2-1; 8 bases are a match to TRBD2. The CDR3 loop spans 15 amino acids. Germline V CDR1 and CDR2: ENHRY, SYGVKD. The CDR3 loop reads CAISGGLAPYNEHFF. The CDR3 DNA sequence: TGTGCCATCAGTGGTGGACTAGCACCCTACAATGAGCATTTCTTC.